These T cell receptor beta chains were read from a single sample in a study of cytotoxic CD8 clonotypes in ibrutinib-treated CLL. TCRdb's copy holds only in-frame clones and misses some; the assay was immunoSEQ multiplex PCR. This sample has 100,000 to 150,000 clones, with over 75% found just once. Sequencing was performed on PBMCs, taken after 24 months of ibrutinib treatment. The receptors stem from a human donor with chronic lymphocytic leukemia. Each CDR3 is given without its conserved first and last residue. The D gene is left open where the match is weak. A row's size may be missing; if present it is once, few, many or a size class.

clone_size j_call d_call v_call cdr3_aa
NA TRBJ1-2 NA TRBV27 ASSSALRPGQLS
NA TRBJ2-7 NA TRBV10-3 AISDQDRSSYEQY
NA TRBJ1-4 NA TRBV6-5 ASSSERATNEKLF
NA TRBJ2-7 TRBD2 TRBV30 AWRKTGTSGRLYGNEQY
NA TRBJ1-2 NA TRBV23-1 ARRPPGYGYT
NA TRBJ1-3 NA TRBV9 ASTQGPGNTIY
NA TRBJ1-1 NA TRBV21-1 ARGTGAMGTEAF
NA TRBJ1-1 TRBD1 TRBV29-1 SVGQGNTEAF
NA TRBJ1-2 TRBD1 TRBV7-2 ASSQDRGPYGYT
NA TRBJ2-1 TRBD2 TRBV6-4 ASSHTSDNEQF
NA TRBJ2-7 NA TRBV5-8 ASSSDREQY
NA TRBJ2-3 TRBD2 TRBV7-2 ASSLGSGGSNTQY
NA TRBJ2-1 TRBD2 TRBV28 ATRTSGWSSYNEQF
NA TRBJ2-1 NA TRBV5-5 ASSSLGRQGVIAGLNEQF
NA TRBJ1-1 TRBD1 TRBV9 ASSVKGARNTEAF
NA TRBJ1-5 NA TRBV5-1 ASSLDLGNQPQH
NA TRBJ1-5 NA TRBV6-5 ASSYSPRDQPQH
NA TRBJ2-7 TRBD1 TRBV29-1 SAEGTAGKY
NA TRBJ2-5 NA TRBV5-1 ASSKTSQYEETQY
NA TRBJ2-5 NA TRBV11-3 ASSLGLRKGETQY
NA TRBJ2-5 NA TRBV5-1 ASSQAGEETQY
NA TRBJ2-2 NA TRBV29-1 SVRTGNTGELF
NA TRBJ1-4 NA TRBV18 ASSPLPGAGEKLF
once TRBJ1-3 TRBD1 TRBV4-2 ASSREIWDSSSGNTIY
NA TRBJ2-7 NA TRBV10-3 AARGAFYEQY
few TRBJ2-1 NA TRBV5-1 ASSFRPDSYNEQF
few TRBJ2-1 TRBD2 TRBV9 ASSPSGTSEGEQF